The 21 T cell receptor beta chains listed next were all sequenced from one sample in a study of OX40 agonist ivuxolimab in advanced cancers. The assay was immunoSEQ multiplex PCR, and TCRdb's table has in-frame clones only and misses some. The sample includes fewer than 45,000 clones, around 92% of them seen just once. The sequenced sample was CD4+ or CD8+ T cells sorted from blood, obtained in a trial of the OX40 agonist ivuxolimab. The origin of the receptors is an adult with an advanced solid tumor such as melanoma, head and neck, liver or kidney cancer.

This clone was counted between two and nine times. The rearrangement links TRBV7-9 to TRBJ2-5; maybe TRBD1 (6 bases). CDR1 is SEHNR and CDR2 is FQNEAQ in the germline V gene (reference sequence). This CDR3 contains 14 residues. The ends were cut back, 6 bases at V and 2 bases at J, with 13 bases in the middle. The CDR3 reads CASRPGGQQETQYF. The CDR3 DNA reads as TGTGCCAGCAGACCCGGTGGACAGCAAGAGACCCAGTACTTC. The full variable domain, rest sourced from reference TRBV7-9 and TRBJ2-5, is DTGVSQNPRHKITKRGQNVTFRCDPISEHNRLYWYRQTLGQGPEFLTYFQNEAQLEKSRLLSDRFSAERPKGSFSTLEIQRTEQGDSAMYLCASRPGGQQETQYFGPGTRLLVL.

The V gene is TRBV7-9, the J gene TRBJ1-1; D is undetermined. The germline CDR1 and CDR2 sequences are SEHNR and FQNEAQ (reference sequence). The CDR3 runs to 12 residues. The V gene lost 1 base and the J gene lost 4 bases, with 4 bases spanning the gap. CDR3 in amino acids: CASSLGATEAFF. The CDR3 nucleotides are TGTGCCAGCAGCTTAGGGGCCACTGAAGCTTTCTTT.

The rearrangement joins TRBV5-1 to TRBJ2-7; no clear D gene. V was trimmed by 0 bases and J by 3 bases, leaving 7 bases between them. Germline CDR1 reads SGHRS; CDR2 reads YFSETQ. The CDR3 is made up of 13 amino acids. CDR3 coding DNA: TGCGCCAGCAGCTTGGGACACATCTACGAGCAGTACTTC. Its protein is CASSLGHIYEQYF.

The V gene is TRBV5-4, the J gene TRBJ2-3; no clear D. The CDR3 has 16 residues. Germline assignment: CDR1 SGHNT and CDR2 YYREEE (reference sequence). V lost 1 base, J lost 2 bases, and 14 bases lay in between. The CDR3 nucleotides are TGTGCCAGCAGCTTGTTGTTTGGCACTCACACAGATACGCAGTATTTT. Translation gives CASSLLFGTHTDTQYF.

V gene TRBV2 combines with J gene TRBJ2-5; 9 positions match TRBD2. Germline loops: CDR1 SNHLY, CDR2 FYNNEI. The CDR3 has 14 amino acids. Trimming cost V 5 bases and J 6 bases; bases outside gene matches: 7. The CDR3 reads CASSSSGGLKTQYF. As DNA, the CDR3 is TGTGCCAGCAGTTCCAGCGGGGGGTTAAAGACCCAGTACTTC.

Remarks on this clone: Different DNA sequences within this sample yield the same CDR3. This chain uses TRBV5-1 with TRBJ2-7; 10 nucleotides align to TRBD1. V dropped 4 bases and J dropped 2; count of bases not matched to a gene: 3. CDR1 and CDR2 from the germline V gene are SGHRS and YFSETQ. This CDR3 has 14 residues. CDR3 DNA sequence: TGCGCCAGCAGCCCCGGGACAGGGGCCTACGAGCAGTACTTC. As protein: CASSPGTGAYEQYF.

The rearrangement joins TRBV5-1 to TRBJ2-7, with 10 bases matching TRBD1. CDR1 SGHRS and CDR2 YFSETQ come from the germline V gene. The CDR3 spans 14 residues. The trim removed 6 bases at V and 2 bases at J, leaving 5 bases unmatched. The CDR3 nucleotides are TGCGCCAGCACCTCCGGGACAGGGGCCTACGAGCAGTACTTC. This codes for CASTSGTGAYEQYF.

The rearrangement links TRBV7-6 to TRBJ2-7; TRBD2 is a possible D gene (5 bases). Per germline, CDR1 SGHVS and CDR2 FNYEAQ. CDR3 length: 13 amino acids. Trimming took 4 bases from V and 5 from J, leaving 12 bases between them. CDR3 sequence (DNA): TGTGCCAGCAGCTCCCCTCCTAGCCACGAGCAGTACTTC. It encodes CASSSPPSHEQYF. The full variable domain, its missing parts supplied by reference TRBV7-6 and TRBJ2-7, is GAGVSQSPRYKVTKRGQDVALRCDPISGHVSLYWYRQALGQGPEFLTYFNYEAQQDKSGLPNDRFSAERPEGSISTLTIQRTEQRDSAMYRCASSSPPSHEQYFGPGTRLTVT.

The chain's CDR3 is CASSPSGGSYEQYF. The DNA for the CDR3 is TGTGCCAGCAGCCCGAGCGGGGGTTCCTACGAGCAGTACTTC. The chain employs TRBV11-3 and TRBJ2-7, with TRBD2 matching 8 bases. The CDR3 length is 14 residues. The germline V gene encodes CDR1 SGHNT and CDR2 YENEEA. The junction had 4 bases not matched to a gene; V was cut back by 5 bases and J by 1 base.

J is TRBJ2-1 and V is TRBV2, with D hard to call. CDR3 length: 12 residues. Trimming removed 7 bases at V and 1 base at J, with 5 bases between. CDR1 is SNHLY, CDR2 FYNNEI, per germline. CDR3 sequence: CASIGSYNEQFF. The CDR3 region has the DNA TGTGCCAGCATAGGTTCCTACAATGAGCAGTTCTTC.

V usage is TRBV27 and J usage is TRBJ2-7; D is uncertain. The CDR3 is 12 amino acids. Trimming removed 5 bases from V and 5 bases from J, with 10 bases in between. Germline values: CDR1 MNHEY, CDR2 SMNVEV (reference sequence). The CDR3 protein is CASSHSFHEQYF. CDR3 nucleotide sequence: TGTGCCAGCAGTCACTCGTTTCACGAGCAGTACTTC.

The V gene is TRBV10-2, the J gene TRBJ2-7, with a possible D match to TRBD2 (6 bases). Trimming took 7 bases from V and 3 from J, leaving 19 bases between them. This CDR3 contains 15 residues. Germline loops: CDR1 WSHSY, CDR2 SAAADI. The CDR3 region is CASTAAGGGNYEQYF. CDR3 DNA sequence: TGCGCCAGCACTGCTGCGGGTGGGGGGAACTACGAGCAGTACTTC.

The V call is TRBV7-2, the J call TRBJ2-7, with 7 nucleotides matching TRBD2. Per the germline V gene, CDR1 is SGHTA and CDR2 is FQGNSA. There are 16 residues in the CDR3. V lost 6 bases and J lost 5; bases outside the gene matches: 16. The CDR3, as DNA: TGTGCCAGCAGACAAAGGGAAAGCGGGAAGGGCGACGAGCAGTACTTC. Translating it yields CASRQRESGKGDEQYF.

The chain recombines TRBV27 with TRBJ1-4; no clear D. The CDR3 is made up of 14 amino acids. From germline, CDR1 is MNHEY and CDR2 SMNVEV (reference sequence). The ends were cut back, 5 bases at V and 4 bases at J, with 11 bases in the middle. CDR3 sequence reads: CASSPPGINEKLFF. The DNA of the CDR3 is TGTGCCAGCAGTCCCCCCGGGATTAATGAAAAACTGTTTTTT.

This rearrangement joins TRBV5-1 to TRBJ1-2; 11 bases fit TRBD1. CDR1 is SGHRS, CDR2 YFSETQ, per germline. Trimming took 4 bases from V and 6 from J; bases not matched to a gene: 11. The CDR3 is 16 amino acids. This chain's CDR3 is CASSPVGDRGLDGYTF. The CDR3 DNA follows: TGCGCCAGCAGCCCGGTTGGGGACAGGGGGTTGGATGGCTACACCTTC.

The CDR3 DNA is TGTGCCAGTAGGCTATGGACTGAAGCTTTCTTT. It is translated as CASRLWTEAFF. This chain uses TRBV7-2 with TRBJ1-1, with unresolved D. The CDR3 runs 11 residues. The V gene's germline CDR1 is SGHTA and CDR2 FQGNSA. The V gene lost 9 bases and the J gene lost 5 bases, with 10 bases spanning the gap.

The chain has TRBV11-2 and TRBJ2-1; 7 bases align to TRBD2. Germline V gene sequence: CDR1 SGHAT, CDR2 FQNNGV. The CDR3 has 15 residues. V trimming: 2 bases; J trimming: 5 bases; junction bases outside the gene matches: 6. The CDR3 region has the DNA TGTGCCAGCAGCTTAAGCAGCGGGGTTAACAATGAGCAGTTCTTC. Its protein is CASSLSSGVNNEQFF.

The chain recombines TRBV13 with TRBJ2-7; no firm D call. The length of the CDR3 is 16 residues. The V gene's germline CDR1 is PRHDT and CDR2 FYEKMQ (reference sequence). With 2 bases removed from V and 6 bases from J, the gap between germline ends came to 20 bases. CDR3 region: CASSLSLRNMNLEQYF. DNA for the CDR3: TGTGCCAGCAGCTTAAGTTTGCGGAACATGAACCTCGAGCAGTACTTC.

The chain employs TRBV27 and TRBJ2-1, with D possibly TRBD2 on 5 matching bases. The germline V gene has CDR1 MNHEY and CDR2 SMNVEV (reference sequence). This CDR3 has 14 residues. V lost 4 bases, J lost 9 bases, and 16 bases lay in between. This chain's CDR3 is CASSYLPSGTEQFF. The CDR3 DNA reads TGTGCCAGCAGTTACCTACCGAGCGGAACTGAGCAGTTCTTC.

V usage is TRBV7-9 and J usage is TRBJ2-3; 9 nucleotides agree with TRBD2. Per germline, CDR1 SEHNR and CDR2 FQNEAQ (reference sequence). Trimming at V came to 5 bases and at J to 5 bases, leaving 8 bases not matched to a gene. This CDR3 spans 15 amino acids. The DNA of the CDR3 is TGTGCCAGCAGCCCAGGGACTAGCTTTGTAGATACGCAGTATTTT. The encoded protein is CASSPGTSFVDTQYF.

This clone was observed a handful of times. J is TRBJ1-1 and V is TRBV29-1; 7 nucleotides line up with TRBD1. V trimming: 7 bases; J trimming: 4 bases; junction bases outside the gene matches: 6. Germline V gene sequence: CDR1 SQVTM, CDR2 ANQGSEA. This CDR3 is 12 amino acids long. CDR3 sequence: CSGNYRGTEAFF. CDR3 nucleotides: TGCAGCGGAAACTACAGGGGCACTGAAGCTTTCTTT.